The clone carrying this T cell receptor beta chain was seen just once. Its ends do not fully match the called genes, so a read error is possible. Germline CDR1 is DFQATT and CDR2 is SNEGSKA (reference sequence). The CDR3 contains 16 residues. TCRdb analysed the PCR reads with MiXCR anew, one entry per CDR3 protein. The sample consists of some 21,000 distinct CDR3 sequences, around 60% of them appearing once. These data come from a study of vaccination and CD4 T cells after COVID-19. Looking at the study overall: The post-COVID sampling time was a median 101 days after diagnosis, ranging from 35 to 161. Post-vaccine sample collection happened at a median of 72 days after dose two, ranging 14 to 241.

The TCR originated in a human donor who had recovered from COVID-19. The chain has TRBV20-1 and TRBJ2-1; D perhaps matches TRBD2 (5 bases). The specimen comprised CD4+ T cells from blood, sampled before SARS-CoV-2 vaccination. CDR3 sequence reads: CSARVPGERNYNGQFF. In DNA, the CDR3 is TGCAGTGCTAGAGTCCCGGGCGAGCGGAACTACAATGGGCAGTTCTTC.